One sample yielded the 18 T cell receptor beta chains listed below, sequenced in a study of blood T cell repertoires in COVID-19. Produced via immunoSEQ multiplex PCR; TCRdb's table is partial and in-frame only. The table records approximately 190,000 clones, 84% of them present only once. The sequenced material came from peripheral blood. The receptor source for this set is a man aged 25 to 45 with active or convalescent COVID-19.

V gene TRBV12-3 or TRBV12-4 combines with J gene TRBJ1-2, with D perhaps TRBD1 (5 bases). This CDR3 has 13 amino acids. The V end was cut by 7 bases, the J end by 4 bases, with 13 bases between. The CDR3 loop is CASTPRGGYGYTF. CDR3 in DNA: TGTGCCAGCACCCCGCGGGGGGGCTATGGCTACACCTTC.

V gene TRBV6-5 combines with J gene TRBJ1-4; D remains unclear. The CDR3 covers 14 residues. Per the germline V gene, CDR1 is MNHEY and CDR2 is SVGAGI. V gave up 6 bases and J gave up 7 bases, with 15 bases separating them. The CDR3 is CASRPGPRGEKLFF. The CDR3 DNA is TGTGCCAGCAGACCCGGCCCTAGAGGTGAAAAACTGTTTTTT.

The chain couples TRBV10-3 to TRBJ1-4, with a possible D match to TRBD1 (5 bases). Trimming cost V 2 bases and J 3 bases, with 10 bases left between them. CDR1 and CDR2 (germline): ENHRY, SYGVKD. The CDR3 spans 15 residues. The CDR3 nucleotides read TGTGCCATCAGTGAGCGGCAGGGTCCTAATGAAAAACTGTTTTTT. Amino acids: CAISERQGPNEKLFF.

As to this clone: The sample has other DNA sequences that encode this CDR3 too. The CDR3 spells CSVERGRAEAFF. CDR3 in DNA: TGCAGCGTTGAACGAGGTCGAGCTGAAGCTTTCTTT. The rearrangement joins TRBV29-1 to TRBJ1-1; no definite D call. V lost 2 bases, J lost 6 bases, and 10 bases lay in between. CDR3 size: 12 residues. The V gene's germline CDR1 is SQVTM and CDR2 ANQGSEA.

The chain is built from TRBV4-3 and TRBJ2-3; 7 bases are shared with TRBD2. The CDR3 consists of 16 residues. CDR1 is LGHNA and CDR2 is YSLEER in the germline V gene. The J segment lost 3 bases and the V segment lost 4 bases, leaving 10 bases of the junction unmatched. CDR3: CASSPLGGEATDTQYF. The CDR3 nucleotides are TGCGCCAGCAGCCCCCTTGGGGGGGAGGCTACAGATACGCAGTATTTT.

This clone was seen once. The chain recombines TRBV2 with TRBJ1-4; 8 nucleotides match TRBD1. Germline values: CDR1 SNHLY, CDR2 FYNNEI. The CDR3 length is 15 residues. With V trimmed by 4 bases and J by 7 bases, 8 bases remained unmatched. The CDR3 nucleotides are TGTGCCAGCAGTGTCAGGACAGGGACTCGTGAAAAACTGTTTTTT. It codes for CASSVRTGTREKLFF.

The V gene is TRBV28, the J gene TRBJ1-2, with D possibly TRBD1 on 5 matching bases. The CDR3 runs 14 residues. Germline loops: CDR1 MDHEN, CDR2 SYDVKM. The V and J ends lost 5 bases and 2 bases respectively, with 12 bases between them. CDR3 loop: CASSPRGGNYGYTF. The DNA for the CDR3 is TGTGCCAGCAGTCCCCGGGGGGGAAACTATGGCTACACCTTC.

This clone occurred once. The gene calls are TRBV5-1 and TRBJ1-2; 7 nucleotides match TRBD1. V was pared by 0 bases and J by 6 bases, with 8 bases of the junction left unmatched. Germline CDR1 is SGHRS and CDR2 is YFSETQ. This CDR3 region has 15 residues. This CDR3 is CASSLGLGGRDGYTF. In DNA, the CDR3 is TGCGCCAGCAGCTTGGGTCTAGGGGGCAGGGATGGCTACACCTTC.

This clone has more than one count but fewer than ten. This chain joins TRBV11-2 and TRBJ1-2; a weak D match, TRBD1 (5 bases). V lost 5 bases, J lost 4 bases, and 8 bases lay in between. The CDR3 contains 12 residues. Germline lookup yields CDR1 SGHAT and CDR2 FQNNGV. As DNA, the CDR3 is TGTGCCAGCAGCCCTGACAGCTATGGCTACACCTTC. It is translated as CASSPDSYGYTF. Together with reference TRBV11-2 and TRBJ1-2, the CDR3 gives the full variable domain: EAGVAQSPRYKIIEKRQSVAFWCNPISGHATLYWYQQILGQGPKLLIQFQNNGVVDDSQLPKDRFSAERLKGVDSTLKIQPAKLEDSAVYLCASSPDSYGYTFGSGTRLTVV.

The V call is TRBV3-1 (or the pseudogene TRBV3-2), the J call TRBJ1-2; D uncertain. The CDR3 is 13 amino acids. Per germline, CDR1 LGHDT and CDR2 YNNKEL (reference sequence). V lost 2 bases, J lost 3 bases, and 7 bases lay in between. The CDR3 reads CASSQLRDYGYTF. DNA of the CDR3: TGTGCCAGCAGCCAATTACGCGACTATGGCTACACCTTC.

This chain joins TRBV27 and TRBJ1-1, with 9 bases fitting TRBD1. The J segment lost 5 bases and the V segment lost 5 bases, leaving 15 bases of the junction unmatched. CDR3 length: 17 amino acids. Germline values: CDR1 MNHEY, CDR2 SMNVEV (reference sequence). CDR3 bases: TGTGCCAGCAGTAACTCCGGGACAGGGTACCGGGTGACTGAAGCTTTCTTT. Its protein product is CASSNSGTGYRVTEAFF.

DNA for the CDR3: TGTGCCACAGCGGGAGTATTGGCAGATACGCAGTATTTT. Protein sequence: CATAGVLADTQYF. The chain is built from TRBV24-1 and TRBJ2-3; 8 nucleotides line up with TRBD2. Germline-derived CDR1 and CDR2 are KGHDR and SFDVKD. The V gene end was trimmed by 10 bases and the J gene end by 4 bases; junction bases not matched to a gene: 6. The CDR3 length is 13 residues.

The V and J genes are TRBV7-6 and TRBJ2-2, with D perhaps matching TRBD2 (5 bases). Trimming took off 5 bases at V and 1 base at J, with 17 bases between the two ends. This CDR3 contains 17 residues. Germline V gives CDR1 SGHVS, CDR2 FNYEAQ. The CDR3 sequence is CASSHPYGEVNTGELFF. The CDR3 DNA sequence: TGTGCCAGCAGCCACCCTTACGGGGAAGTGAACACCGGGGAGCTGTTTTTT. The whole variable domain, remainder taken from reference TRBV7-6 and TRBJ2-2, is GAGVSQSPRYKVTKRGQDVALRCDPISGHVSLYWYRQALGQGPEFLTYFNYEAQQDKSGLPNDRFSAERPEGSISTLTIQRTEQRDSAMYRCASSHPYGEVNTGELFFGEGSRLTVL.

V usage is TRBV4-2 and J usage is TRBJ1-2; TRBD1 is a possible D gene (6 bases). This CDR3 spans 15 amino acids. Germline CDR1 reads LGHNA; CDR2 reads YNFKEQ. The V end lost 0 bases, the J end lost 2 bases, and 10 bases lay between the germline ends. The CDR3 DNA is TGTGCCAGCAGCCAAGACCTAACAGGGAACTATGGCTACACCTTC. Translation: CASSQDLTGNYGYTF.

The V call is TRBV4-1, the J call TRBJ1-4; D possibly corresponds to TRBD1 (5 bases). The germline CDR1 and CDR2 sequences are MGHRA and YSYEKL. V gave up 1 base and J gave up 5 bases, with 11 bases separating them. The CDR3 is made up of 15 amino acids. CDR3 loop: CASSQVGRTNEKLFF. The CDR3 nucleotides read TGCGCCAGCAGCCAAGTAGGCAGGACAAATGAAAAACTGTTTTTT.

This chain's CDR3 is CASSPGPGDGYTF. The DNA of the CDR3 is TGTGCCAGCAGCCCAGGGCCCGGTGATGGCTACACCTTC. This sequence joins TRBV7-6 and TRBJ1-2, with D possibly being TRBD1 (5 bases). The CDR3 covers 13 residues. Germline V lookup: CDR1 SGHVS, CDR2 FNYEAQ. The germline V and J ends were trimmed by 5 bases and 6 bases, with 13 bases remaining between them. Complete variable domain (other parts from reference TRBV7-6 and TRBJ1-2): GAGVSQSPRYKVTKRGQDVALRCDPISGHVSLYWYRQALGQGPEFLTYFNYEAQQDKSGLPNDRFSAERPEGSISTLTIQRTEQRDSAMYRCASSPGPGDGYTFGSGTRLTVV.

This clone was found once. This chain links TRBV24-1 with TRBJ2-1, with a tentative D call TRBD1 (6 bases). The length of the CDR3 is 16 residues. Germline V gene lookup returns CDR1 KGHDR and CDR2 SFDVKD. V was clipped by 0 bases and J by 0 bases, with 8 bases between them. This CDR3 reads CATSDLRGGSYNEQFF. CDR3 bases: TGTGCCACCAGTGATTTGAGAGGGGGCTCCTACAATGAGCAGTTCTTC.

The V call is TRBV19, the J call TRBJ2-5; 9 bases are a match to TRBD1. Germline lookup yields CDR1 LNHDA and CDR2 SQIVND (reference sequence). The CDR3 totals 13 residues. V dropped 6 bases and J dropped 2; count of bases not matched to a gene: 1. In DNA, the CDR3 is TGTGCCAGTAGAGGGACAGGGCAAGAGACCCAGTACTTC. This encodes CASRGTGQETQYF.